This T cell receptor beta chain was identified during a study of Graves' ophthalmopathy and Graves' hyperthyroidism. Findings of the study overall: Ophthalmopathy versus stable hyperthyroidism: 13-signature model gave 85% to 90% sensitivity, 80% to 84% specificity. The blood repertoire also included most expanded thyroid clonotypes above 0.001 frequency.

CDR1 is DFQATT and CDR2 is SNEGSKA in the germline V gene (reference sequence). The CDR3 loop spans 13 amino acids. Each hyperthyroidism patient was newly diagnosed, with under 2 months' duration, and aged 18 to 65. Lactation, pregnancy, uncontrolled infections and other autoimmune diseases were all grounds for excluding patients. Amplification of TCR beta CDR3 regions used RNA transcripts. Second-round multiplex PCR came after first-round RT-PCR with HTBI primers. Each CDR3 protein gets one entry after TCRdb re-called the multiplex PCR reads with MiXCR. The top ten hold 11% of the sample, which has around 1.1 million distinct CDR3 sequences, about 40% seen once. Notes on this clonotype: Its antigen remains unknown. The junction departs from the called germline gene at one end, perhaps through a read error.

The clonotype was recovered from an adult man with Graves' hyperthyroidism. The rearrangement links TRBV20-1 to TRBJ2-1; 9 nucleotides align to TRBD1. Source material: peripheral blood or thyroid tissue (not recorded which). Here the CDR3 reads CSYRGLSYNEQLF. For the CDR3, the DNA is TGCAGTTACAGGGGGCTCTCCTACAATGAGCAGCTCTTC.